What follows describes a single TCR beta chain. Its antigen is unidentified. The data are from a study of cytomegalovirus exposure and HLA in healthy donors. The CDR3 extends over 14 amino acids. CDR1 SGHTA and CDR2 FQGNSA come from the germline V gene. With 5 bases clipped from V and 3 bases from J, the junction kept 5 bases outside the gene matches. Study findings and constraints: Common viral pathogens (according to a later analysis) appeared linked to several of the most significant clusters. CMV serostatus stood as the only immune exposure information on hand.

The primer mix had 60 Vbeta and 13 Jbeta primers. The table came from immunoSEQ multiplex PCR; TCRdb's copy has only in-frame clones and leaves some out. The table includes over 85,000 clones, less than 80% detected once. The sample taken for sequencing was PBMCs. This TCR derives from a middle-aged man in good health and CMV-seronegative. This chain links TRBV7-2 with TRBJ2-7; 9 bases are shared with TRBD2. The CDR3: CASSPTSGNYEQYF. The DNA of the CDR3 is TGTGCCAGCAGCCCGACTAGCGGAAACTACGAGCAGTACTTC.